Given below is one TCR beta chain in context. The antigen remains undetermined. The CDR3 covers 14 residues. V lost 6 bases and J lost 2; bases outside the gene matches: 6. The entry originates in a study of human T cells and chemical hapten exposure. Time point reported: patch test 3, about 24 weeks after DPC sensitization. Noted treatment: therapeutic diphenylcyclopropenone sensitization with weekly scalp DPC. The study's library attached unique molecular identifiers to single cDNA molecules. TCRdb fed the RACE reads into MiXCR, producing one record per CDR3 protein. The sample has 100,000 or so distinct CDR3 sequences; 30% to 35% are singletons. Findings of the study overall: Positive correlation was observed between PT1 expanded TCR counts and patch test score.

Source: whole blood, taken in connection with sensitization to the hapten diphenylcyclopropenone (DPC). V usage is TRBV12-3 or TRBV12-4 and J usage is TRBJ1-2, with TRBD1 identical over 7 bases. The TCR was taken from a man aged 40-55 years with alopecia areata. Some clones in this sample may be carry-over from other donors' samples. The CDR3 is CASSQSQGNYGYTF. DNA for the CDR3: TGTGCCAGCAGCCAATCACAGGGGAACTATGGCTACACCTTC.